Sequencing of this T cell receptor beta chain was carried out in a study of blood T cells in healthy people across ages. CDR3 length: 14 amino acids. The V gene's germline CDR1 is SGHTA and CDR2 FQGTGA. V trimming: 8 bases; J trimming: 9 bases; junction bases outside the gene matches: 6. A second about 6 to 12 cycle PCR used barcoded and J-beta primers. In TCRdb, the 5' RACE reads were re-called with MiXCR into one record per CDR3 protein. The sample includes more than 650,000 distinct CDR3 sequences, 22% of them seen just once. The receptor's source is a man in his 70s in good health. The rearrangement links TRBV7-3 to TRBJ2-3; TRBD2 aligns across 15 bases. The sample taken for sequencing was blood. The CDR3 sequence is CASGLAGGGGTQYF. The DNA of the CDR3 is TGTGCCAGCGGACTAGCGGGAGGGGGGGGGACGCAGTATTTT.